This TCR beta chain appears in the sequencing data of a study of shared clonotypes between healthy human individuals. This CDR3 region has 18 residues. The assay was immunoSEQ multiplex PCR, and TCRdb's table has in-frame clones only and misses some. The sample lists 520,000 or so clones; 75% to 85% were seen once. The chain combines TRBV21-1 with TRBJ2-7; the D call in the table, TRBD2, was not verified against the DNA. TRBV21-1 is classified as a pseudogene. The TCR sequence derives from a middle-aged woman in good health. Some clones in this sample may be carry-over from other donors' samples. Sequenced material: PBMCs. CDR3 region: CASSKRGLAGVLSYEQYF. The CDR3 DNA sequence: TGTGCCAGCAGCAAAAGGGGACTAGCGGGAGTGCTATCCTACGAGCAGTACTTC.